This T cell receptor beta chain was obtained from a study of neurological immune-mediated disorders. The study, taken as a whole, reports: Among 34 multiple sclerosis patients, phylogenetic grouping put the repertoires of 18 into a single related-CDR3 cluster, a possible signature. Neither clinical nor MRI features were found to be associated with the multiple sclerosis repertoire cluster.

Ten or more counts support this clonotype. Its specificity is not known. TCRdb reprocessed the 5' RACE reads via MiXCR and lists one record per CDR3 protein. The profile shows tens of thousands of distinct CDR3 sequences, about 2.5% of them singletons. V lost 0 bases, J lost 3 bases, and 12 bases lay in between. Germline CDR1 SGHRS, CDR2 YFSETQ. CDR3 length: 15 residues. J is TRBJ1-2 and V is TRBV5-1; D uncertain. Specimen: PBMCs. The sequence was obtained from a woman in her twenties or thirties with multiple sclerosis. The CDR3 here is CASSLGTQDYYGYTF. The CDR3 DNA sequence: TGCGCCAGCAGCTTGGGGACCCAGGATTACTATGGCTACACCTTC.